This T cell receptor beta chain appears in the sequencing data of a study of blood T cell repertoires in COVID-19. V was shortened by 4 bases and J by 2 bases, with 14 bases between the two germline ends. The CDR3 totals 15 residues. Germline V gene data show CDR1 as KGHSH and CDR2 as LQKENI. Per the study methods: Reference gene primer amplification gave estimated nucleated cell counts. The data were produced by immunoSEQ multiplex PCR, yet TCRdb's version contains in-frame clones alone and is incomplete. That table furnishes V, J and clone size, whereas the DNA furnished D and trimming. This sample has around 170,000 clones, with 80% found just once. This clone was seen a handful of times.

Sequences were obtained from peripheral blood. The sequence was collected from an older man with active or convalescent COVID-19. The chain has TRBV18 and TRBJ2-5, with D possibly being TRBD1 (6 bases). The CDR3 nucleotides read TGTGCCAGCTCACTTTCGGACAGAAAGCAAGAGACCCAGTACTTC. Encoded protein: CASSLSDRKQETQYF.